This TCR beta chain was sequenced during a study of breast tumors, draining lymph nodes, adjacent tissues. Overall study findings and caveats: Luminal-like breast cancer showed significantly higher tumor–nontumor repertoire similarity than basal-like. Compared with lymph nodes, tumors were less diverse; compared with nontumor tissue, more.

This clonotype was counted at least ten times. Its target is not known. TCRdb called the multiplex PCR reads again in MiXCR, with one record for every CDR3 protein. This sample yields about 32,000 distinct CDR3 sequences, of which about 36% are seen a single time; about a tenth belongs to the top ten. In germline, CDR1 is SGHRS, CDR2 YFSETQ. V was pared by 1 base and J by 5 bases, with 10 bases between. CDR3 length: 14 amino acids. The chain recombines TRBV5-1 with TRBJ1-5; TRBD1 is a possible D gene (6 bases). The sample consisted of breast tumor tissue. This TCR came from a female donor with breast cancer. Some clones in this sample may be carry-over from other donors' samples. CDR3 sequence: CASSLRGGDQPQHF. As DNA, the CDR3 is TGCGCCAGCAGCTTGAGGGGGGGAGATCAGCCCCAGCATTTT.